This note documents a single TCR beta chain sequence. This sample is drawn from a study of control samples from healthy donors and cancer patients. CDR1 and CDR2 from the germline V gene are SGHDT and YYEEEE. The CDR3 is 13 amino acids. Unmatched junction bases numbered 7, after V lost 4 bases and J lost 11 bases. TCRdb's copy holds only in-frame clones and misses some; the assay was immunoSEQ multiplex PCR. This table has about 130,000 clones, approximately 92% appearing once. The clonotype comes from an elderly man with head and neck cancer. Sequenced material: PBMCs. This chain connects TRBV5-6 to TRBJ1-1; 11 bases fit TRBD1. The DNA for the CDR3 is TGTGCCAGCAGCCTCCGGGACAGGGGGACGGCTTTCTTT. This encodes CASSLRDRGTAFF.